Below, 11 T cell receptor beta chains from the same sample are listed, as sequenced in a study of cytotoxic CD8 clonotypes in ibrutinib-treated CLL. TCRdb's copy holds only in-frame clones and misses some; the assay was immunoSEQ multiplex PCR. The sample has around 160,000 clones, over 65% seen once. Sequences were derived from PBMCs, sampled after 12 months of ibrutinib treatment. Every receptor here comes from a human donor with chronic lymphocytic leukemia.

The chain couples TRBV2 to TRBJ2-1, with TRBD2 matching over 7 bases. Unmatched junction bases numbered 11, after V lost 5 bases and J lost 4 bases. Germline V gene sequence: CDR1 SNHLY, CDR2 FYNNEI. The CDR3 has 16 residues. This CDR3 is CASSRAPRREYNEQFF. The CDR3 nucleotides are TGTGCCAGCAGTCGCGCTCCCAGGCGGGAGTACAATGAGCAGTTCTTC.

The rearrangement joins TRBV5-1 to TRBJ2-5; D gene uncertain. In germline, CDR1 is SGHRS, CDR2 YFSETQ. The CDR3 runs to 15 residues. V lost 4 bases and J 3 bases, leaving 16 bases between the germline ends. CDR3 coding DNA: TGCGCCAGCAGCCCAACAGCCGGAAAAGAAGAGACCCAGTACTTC. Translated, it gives CASSPTAGKEETQYF.

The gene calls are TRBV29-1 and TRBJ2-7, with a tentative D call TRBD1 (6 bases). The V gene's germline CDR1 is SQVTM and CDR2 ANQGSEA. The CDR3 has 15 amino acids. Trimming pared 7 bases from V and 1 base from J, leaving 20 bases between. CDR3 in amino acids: CSAKNPDSVSYEQYF. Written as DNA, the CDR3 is TGCAGCGCCAAGAACCCGGACAGCGTATCCTACGAGCAGTACTTC.

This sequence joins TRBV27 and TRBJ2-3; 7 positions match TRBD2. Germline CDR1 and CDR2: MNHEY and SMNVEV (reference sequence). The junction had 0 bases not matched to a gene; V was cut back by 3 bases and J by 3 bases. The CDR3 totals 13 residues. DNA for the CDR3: TGTGCCAGCAGTTTCGGGGGGACAGATACGCAGTATTTT. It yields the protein CASSFGGTDTQYF.

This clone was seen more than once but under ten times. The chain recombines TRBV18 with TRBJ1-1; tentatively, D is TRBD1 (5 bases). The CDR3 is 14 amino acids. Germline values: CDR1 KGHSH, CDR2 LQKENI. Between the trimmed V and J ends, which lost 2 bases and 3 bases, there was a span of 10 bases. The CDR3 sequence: CASSPGGKDTEAFF. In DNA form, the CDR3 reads TGTGCCAGCTCACCAGGGGGGAAGGACACTGAAGCTTTCTTT.

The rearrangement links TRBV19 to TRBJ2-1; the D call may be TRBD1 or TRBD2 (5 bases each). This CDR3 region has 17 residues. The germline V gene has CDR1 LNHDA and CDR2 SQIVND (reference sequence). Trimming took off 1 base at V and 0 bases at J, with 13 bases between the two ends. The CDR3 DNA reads TGTGCCAGTAGTATAGGTGAGGGACCTACCTCCTACAATGAGCAGTTCTTC. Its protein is CASSIGEGPTSYNEQFF. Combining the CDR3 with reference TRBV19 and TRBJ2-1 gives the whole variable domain DGGITQSPKYLFRKEGQNVTLSCEQNLNHDAMYWYRQDPGQGLRLIYYSQIVNDFQKGDIAEGYSVSREKKESFPLTVTSAQKNPTAFYLCASSIGEGPTSYNEQFFGPGTRLTVL.

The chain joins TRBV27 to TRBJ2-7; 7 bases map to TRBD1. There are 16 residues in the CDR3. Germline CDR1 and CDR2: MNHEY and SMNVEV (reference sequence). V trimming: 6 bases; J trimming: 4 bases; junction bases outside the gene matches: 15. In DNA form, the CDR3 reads TGTGCCAGCAGCCCGGCCCCCCAACAGGGGTGGTACGAGCAGTACTTC. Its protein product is CASSPAPQQGWYEQYF.

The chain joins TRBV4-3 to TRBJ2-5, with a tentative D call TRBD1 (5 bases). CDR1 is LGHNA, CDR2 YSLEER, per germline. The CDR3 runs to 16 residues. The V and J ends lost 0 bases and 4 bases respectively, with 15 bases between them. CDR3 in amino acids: CASSQDSGLRVETQYF. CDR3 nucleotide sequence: TGCGCCAGCAGCCAAGATTCGGGTCTCAGGGTAGAGACCCAGTACTTC.

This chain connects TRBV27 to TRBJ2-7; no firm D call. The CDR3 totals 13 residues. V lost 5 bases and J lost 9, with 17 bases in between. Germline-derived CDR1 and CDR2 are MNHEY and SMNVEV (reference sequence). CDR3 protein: CASSPYQPLGQYF. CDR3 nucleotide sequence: TGTGCCAGCAGTCCCTATCAACCCTTGGGGCAGTACTTC.

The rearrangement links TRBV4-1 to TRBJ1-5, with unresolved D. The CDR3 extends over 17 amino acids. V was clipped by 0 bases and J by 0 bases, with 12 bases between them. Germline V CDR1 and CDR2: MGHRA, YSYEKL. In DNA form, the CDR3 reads TGCGCCAGCAGCCAAGACCCCTGGCAGAATAGCAATCAGCCCCAGCATTTT. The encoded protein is CASSQDPWQNSNQPQHF.

CDR3 bases: TGTGCCAGCAGTTTCAAGAGGGATACGCAGTATTTT. Its translation is CASSFKRDTQYF. V usage is TRBV6-6 and J usage is TRBJ2-3; D is uncertain. In germline, CDR1 is MNHNY, CDR2 SVGAGI (reference sequence). V was shortened by 4 bases and J by 6 bases, with 8 bases between the two germline ends. CDR3 length: 12 residues.